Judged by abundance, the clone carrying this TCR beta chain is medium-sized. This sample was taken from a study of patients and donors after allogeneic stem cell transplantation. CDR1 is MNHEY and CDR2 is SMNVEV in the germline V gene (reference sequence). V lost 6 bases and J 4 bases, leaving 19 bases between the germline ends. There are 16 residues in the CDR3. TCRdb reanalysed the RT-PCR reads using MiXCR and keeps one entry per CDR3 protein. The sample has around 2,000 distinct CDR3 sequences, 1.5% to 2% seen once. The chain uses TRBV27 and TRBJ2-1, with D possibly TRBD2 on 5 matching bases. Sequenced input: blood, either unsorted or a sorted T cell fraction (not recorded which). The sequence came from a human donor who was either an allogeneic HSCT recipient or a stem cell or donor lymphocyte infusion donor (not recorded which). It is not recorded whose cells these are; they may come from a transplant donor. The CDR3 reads CASRGLKSSTYNEQFF. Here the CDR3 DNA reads TGTGCCAGCAGAGGACTCAAGTCCTCTACGTACAATGAGCAGTTCTTC.